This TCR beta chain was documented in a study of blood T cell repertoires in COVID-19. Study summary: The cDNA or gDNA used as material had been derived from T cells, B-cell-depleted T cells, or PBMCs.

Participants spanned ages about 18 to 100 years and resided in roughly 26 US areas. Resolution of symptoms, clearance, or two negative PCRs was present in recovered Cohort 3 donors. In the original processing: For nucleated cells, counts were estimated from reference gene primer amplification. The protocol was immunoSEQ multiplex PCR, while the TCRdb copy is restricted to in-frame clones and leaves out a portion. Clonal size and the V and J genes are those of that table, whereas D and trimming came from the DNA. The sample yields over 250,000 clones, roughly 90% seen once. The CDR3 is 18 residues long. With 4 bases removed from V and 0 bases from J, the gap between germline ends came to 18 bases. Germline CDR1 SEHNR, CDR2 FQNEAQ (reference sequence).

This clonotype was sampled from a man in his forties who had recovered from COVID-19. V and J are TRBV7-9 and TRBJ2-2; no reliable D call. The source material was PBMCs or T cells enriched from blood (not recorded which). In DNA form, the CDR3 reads TGTGCCAGCAGCTCCAGAGACACAGACACGGCGAACACCGGGGAGCTGTTTTTT. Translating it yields CASSSRDTDTANTGELFF.